A single sample gave rise to the 17 T cell receptor beta chains below, sequenced in a study of beta chain features in type 1 diabetes. TCRB transcripts that were expressed got sequenced, as all of the isolated RNA had been reverse transcribed. Assay: immunoSEQ multiplex PCR; the TCRdb copy retains only in-frame clones and omits some. Among 200,000 to 300,000 clones listed, roughly 13% were seen once. General study findings and limits: Type 1 diabetes patients had moderately but significantly shorter TCRB CDR3s in all four CD4+ subsets.

Antigens of these TCRs are unknown. Sequencing input: naive CD4+ T cells from blood. Every receptor here comes from a man younger than 45 with type 1 diabetes.

This clone showed up many times. The V call is TRBV30, the J call TRBJ1-1; D not resolved. The germline V and J ends were trimmed by 2 bases and 3 bases, with 10 bases remaining between them. This CDR3 is 13 amino acids long. Per germline, CDR1 GTSNPN and CDR2 SVGIG (reference sequence). In DNA, the CDR3 is TGTGCCTGGAGTATTGGCCAGGACACTGAAGCTTTCTTT. Translation: CAWSIGQDTEAFF.

This sequence joins TRBV2 and TRBJ2-1; 7 bases agree with TRBD1. The V gene end was trimmed by 8 bases and the J gene end by 4 bases; junction bases not matched to a gene: 2. The CDR3 length is 12 residues. Germline V lookup: CDR1 SNHLY, CDR2 FYNNEI. CDR3 coding DNA: TGTGCCAGCGGGACAGTTTACAATGAGCAGTTCTTC. Protein product: CASGTVYNEQFF.

This clone was seen a handful of times. The chain has TRBV6-4 and TRBJ1-2; no clear D gene. V was shortened by 3 bases and J by 1 base, with 9 bases between the two germline ends. CDR3 length equals 14 residues. Germline V lookup: CDR1 MRHNA, CDR2 SNTAGT. CDR3 residues: CASSEEALNYGYTF. CDR3 nucleotides: TGTGCCAGCAGTGAAGAGGCACTTAACTATGGCTACACCTTC.

The chain uses TRBV4-1 and TRBJ2-7; D possibly corresponds to TRBD2 (5 bases). With 3 bases removed from V and 4 bases from J, the gap between germline ends came to 16 bases. The CDR3 is 15 amino acids. The germline gives CDR1 MGHRA, CDR2 YSYEKL. CDR3 nucleotides: TGCGCCAGCAGCCAGGCGATACTAGAAACTTACGAGCAGTACTTC. Translation gives CASSQAILETYEQYF.

A remark on this clone: One end of the junction fails to match germline, which may point to a read error. V and J are TRBV4-1 and TRBJ2-5; perhaps TRBD2 as D (6 bases). Per germline, CDR1 MGHRA and CDR2 YSYEKL. The CDR3 extends over 15 amino acids. CDR3 residues: CATSRRAGAQETQYF. In DNA, the CDR3 is TGCGCCACCAGCCGGCGAGCGGGCGCACAAGAGACCCAGTACTTC.

The chain is built from TRBV7-9 and TRBJ2-2; 7 bases align to TRBD2. J was trimmed by 1 base and V by 6 bases; bases with no gene match: 2. CDR1 is SEHNR and CDR2 is FQNEAQ in the germline V gene (reference sequence). The CDR3 loop spans 14 amino acids. CDR3 loop: CASRLAENTGELFF. CDR3 DNA sequence: TGTGCCAGCAGGCTAGCGGAGAACACCGGGGAGCTGTTTTTT.

This clone has only a few counts. The genes are TRBV29-1 and TRBJ2-2; 8 nucleotides match TRBD1. Trimming at V came to 4 bases and at J to 5 bases, leaving 6 bases not matched to a gene. CDR3 length: 14 amino acids. CDR1 SQVTM and CDR2 ANQGSEA come from the germline V gene. CDR3 region: CSVAARGQTGELFF. The CDR3 DNA reads TGCAGCGTTGCGGCCAGGGGGCAGACCGGGGAGCTGTTTTTT.

This clone has just a few counts. J is TRBJ2-5 and V is TRBV5-6; no reliable D call. The CDR3 consists of 11 residues. CDR1 is SGHDT, CDR2 YYEEEE, per germline. V shed 2 bases and J shed 4 bases, with 3 bases lying between them. In DNA, the CDR3 is TGTGCCAGCAGCTTCTCAGAGACCCAGTACTTC. This codes for CASSFSETQYF.

This clone was recorded once. This sequence joins TRBV11-2 and TRBJ1-2, with D perhaps matching TRBD1 (6 bases). Germline loops: CDR1 SGHAT, CDR2 FQNNGV. CDR3 size: 13 residues. Between the trimmed V and J ends, which lost 8 bases and 3 bases, there was a span of 13 bases. The CDR3 sequence: CASRDRSYYGYTF. DNA of the CDR3: TGTGCCAGCCGAGACAGGAGCTACTATGGCTACACCTTC.

This chain links TRBV5-6 with TRBJ1-2; D is unresolved. This CDR3 has 14 residues. Germline V gives CDR1 SGHDT, CDR2 YYEEEE. With 4 bases removed from V and 1 base from J, the gap between germline ends came to 11 bases. CDR3 nucleotides: TGTGCCAGCAGCGGAGGGCAGGTTAACTATGGCTACACCTTC. It codes for CASSGGQVNYGYTF.

The chain is built from TRBV6-5 and TRBJ1-6; possible D gene TRBD1, 5 bases. There are 15 residues in the CDR3. Germline V gene lookup returns CDR1 MNHEY and CDR2 SVGAGI. Trimming removed 2 bases from V and 11 bases from J, with 16 bases in between. CDR3: CASSYGGSGFTPLHF. CDR3 nucleotides: TGTGCCAGCAGTTACGGGGGGTCGGGTTTTACACCCCTCCACTTT.

This sequence joins TRBV19 and TRBJ1-5, with TRBD1 identical over 10 bases. V shed 6 bases, J shed 7 bases, and the junction held 3 bases outside the gene matches. Germline values: CDR1 LNHDA, CDR2 SQIVND (reference sequence). The CDR3 runs 13 residues. The CDR3 protein is CASRDRGNQPQHF. The CDR3 region has the DNA TGTGCCAGTAGGGACAGGGGGAACCAGCCCCAGCATTTT.

This clone was seen only a few times. V usage is TRBV11-3 and J usage is TRBJ2-1, with D possibly being TRBD1 (8 bases). The V gene's germline CDR1 is SGHNT and CDR2 YENEEA. V was pared by 5 bases and J by 7 bases, with 18 bases between. CDR3 length: 15 amino acids. CDR3 in amino acids: CASSPGQGGLNEQFF. In nucleotides, the CDR3 is TGTGCCAGCAGCCCAGGACAGGGAGGGTTGAATGAGCAGTTCTTC.

This clone was detected a few times. The chain joins TRBV29-1 to TRBJ2-5; D perhaps matches TRBD2 (6 bases). Per the germline V gene, CDR1 is SQVTM and CDR2 is ANQGSEA. With 7 bases removed from V and 5 bases from J, the gap between germline ends came to 11 bases. The CDR3 length is 11 residues. CDR3 DNA sequence: TGCAGCGGGGGGGAAGGGGAGACCCAGTACTTC. This sequence encodes CSGGEGETQYF.

The rearrangement uses TRBV5-1 and TRBJ1-3, with 8 bases fitting TRBD1. There are 16 residues in the CDR3. J gave up 0 bases and V 0 bases, and 2 bases lay outside the gene matches. Germline CDR1 is SGHRS and CDR2 is YFSETQ. CDR3 sequence (DNA): TGCGCCAGCAGCTTGGCGGGACAGGACTCTGGAAACACCATATATTTT. It specifies CASSLAGQDSGNTIYF.

This clone turned up a few times. The rearrangement joins TRBV12-5 to TRBJ2-5, with TRBD2 identical over 10 bases. CDR1 and CDR2 from the germline V gene are LGHNT and FRNRAP. Trimming removed 3 bases from V and 2 bases from J; junction bases left unmatched: 9. CDR3 length: 17 residues. CDR3 nucleotides: TGTGCTAGTGGTTTAGGGGCTAGCGGGGGAATACAAGAGACCCAGTACTTC. As protein: CASGLGASGGIQETQYF. The full variable domain, its missing parts supplied by reference TRBV12-5 and TRBJ2-5, is DARVTQTPRHKVTEMGQEVTMRCQPILGHNTVFWYRQTMMQGLELLAYFRNRAPLDDSGMPKDRFSAEMPDATLATLKIQPSEPRDSAVYFCASGLGASGGIQETQYFGPGTRLLVL.

This clone was picked up a small number of times. The rearrangement joins TRBV6-6 to TRBJ1-1; no firm D call. Germline CDR1 is MNHNY and CDR2 is SVGAGI (reference sequence). This CDR3 has 13 residues. V dropped 2 bases and J dropped 6 bases, with 10 bases sitting between them. CDR3 region: CASSYRGEAEAFF. DNA for the CDR3: TGTGCCAGCAGTTACCGGGGAGAGGCTGAAGCTTTCTTT.